The source of this T cell receptor beta chain is a study of T cell repertoires in cytomegalovirus infection. Study as a whole: Well-studied HLA-B-restricted CMV epitopes were used in the study alongside recently identified HLA-C-restricted ones. Evidence of both CMV infection and a matching HLA type came from public TCR beta signatures.

Trimming pared 0 bases from V and 7 bases from J, leaving 12 bases between. Germline CDR1 MNHNY, CDR2 SVGAGI (reference sequence). The CDR3 is 14 amino acids. With regard to this clonotype: Its antigen is still unknown.

TCRdb re-called the reads with MiXCR, one entry per CDR3 protein. The sample lists some 940,000 distinct CDR3 sequences; around 32% were seen once. The chain couples TRBV6-6 to TRBJ1-2; D not resolved. The clonotype comes from a human donor in good health (CMV status not recorded). Some clones in this sample may be carry-over from other donors' samples. The specimen was cultured CD8+ T cells from PBMCs, collected from culture after CMV antigen stimulation. The CDR3 here is CASSYSNREAGYTF. CDR3 DNA: TGTGCCAGCAGTTACTCGAATAGGGAGGCTGGCTACACCTTC.